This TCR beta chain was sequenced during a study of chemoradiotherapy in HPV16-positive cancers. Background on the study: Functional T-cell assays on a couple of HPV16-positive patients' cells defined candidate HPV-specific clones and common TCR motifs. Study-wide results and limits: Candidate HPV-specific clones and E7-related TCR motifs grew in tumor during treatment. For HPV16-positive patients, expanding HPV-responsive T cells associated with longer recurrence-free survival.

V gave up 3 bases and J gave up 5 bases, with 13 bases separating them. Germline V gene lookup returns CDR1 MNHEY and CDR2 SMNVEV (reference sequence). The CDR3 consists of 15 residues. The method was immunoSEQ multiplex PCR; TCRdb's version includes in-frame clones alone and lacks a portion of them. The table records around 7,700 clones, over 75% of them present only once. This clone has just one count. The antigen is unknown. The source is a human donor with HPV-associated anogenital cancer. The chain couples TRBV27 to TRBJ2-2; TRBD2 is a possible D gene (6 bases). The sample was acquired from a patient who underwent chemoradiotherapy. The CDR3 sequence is CASSFGGYGTGELFF. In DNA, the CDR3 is TGTGCCAGCAGTTTCGGAGGGTATGGGACCGGGGAGCTGTTTTTT.